The 6 T cell receptor beta chains below were found in one sample sequenced in a study of T-cell memory formation after mild COVID-19. TCRdb reprocessed the 5' RACE reads via MiXCR and lists one record per CDR3 protein. The sample lists roughly 220,000 distinct CDR3 sequences, around 9.1% seen once, with 3% to 4% in the top ten. Material for sequencing was PBMCs or a T cell subset sorted from them (not recorded which). These receptors all stem from a man younger than 35 who had mild COVID-19 (a few samples of this study predate the infection). Cell type and time point are not known.

This clonotype was counted between two and nine times. This chain links TRBV12-3 or TRBV12-4 with TRBJ1-2; D is unclear. This CDR3 comprises 10 residues. The V end was cut by 6 bases, the J end by 12 bases, with 11 bases between. CDR3 DNA sequence: TGTGCCAGCAGGGGCAGAGGGCACACCTTC. It translates to CASRGRGHTF.

The table lists this clonotype with many counts. The CDR3 reads CASSRGQTKHEKLFF. DNA for the CDR3: TGTGCCAGCAGCCGAGGACAGACTAAACATGAAAAACTGTTTTTT. The rearrangement joins TRBV7-2 to TRBJ1-4; D might be TRBD1 (6 bases). Germline V gene lookup returns CDR1 SGHTA and CDR2 FQGNSA. V gave up 5 bases and J gave up 6 bases, with 16 bases separating them. The CDR3 runs to 15 residues.

This clonotype was picked up a small number of times. This rearrangement joins TRBV7-2 to TRBJ1-2, with D perhaps TRBD1 (6 bases). The germline V gene encodes CDR1 SGHTA and CDR2 FQGNSA. This CDR3 is 14 amino acids long. Trimming pared 4 bases from V and 8 bases from J, leaving 17 bases between. CDR3 protein: CASSSSGAILGYTF. Here the CDR3 DNA reads TGTGCCAGCAGCTCTTCAGGGGCGATATTGGGCTACACCTTC.

The rearrangement joins TRBV14 to TRBJ1-2; tentative D call: TRBD1 (5 bases). CDR1 is SGHDN and CDR2 is FVKESK in the germline V gene. CDR3 size: 15 residues. With 0 bases removed from V and 5 bases from J, the gap between germline ends came to 13 bases. The CDR3 nucleotides are TGTGCCAGCAGCCAAGAAGTGGGGGTCCTTTATGGCTACACCTTC. Amino acid sequence: CASSQEVGVLYGYTF.

This clonotype appeared once. The chain is built from TRBV28 and TRBJ1-6; D gene unclear. Per the germline V gene, CDR1 is MDHEN and CDR2 is SYDVKM. The germline V and J ends were trimmed by 2 bases and 6 bases, with 11 bases remaining between them. This CDR3 contains 15 residues. The CDR3 DNA follows: TGTGCCAGCAGTTTAGACGTAGGGTCTAATTCACCCCTCCACTTT. Protein product: CASSLDVGSNSPLHF.

This clonotype was counted a few times. CDR3 sequence reads: CASSGPAGGPDTQYF. The CDR3 DNA is TGTGCCAGCAGTGGCCCAGCGGGGGGGCCAGATACGCAGTATTTT. The V gene is TRBV2, the J gene TRBJ2-3; 10 bases are a match to TRBD2. J lost 4 bases, V lost 4 bases, and 5 bases had no gene match. The CDR3 is 15 amino acids. The V gene's germline CDR1 is SNHLY and CDR2 FYNNEI.